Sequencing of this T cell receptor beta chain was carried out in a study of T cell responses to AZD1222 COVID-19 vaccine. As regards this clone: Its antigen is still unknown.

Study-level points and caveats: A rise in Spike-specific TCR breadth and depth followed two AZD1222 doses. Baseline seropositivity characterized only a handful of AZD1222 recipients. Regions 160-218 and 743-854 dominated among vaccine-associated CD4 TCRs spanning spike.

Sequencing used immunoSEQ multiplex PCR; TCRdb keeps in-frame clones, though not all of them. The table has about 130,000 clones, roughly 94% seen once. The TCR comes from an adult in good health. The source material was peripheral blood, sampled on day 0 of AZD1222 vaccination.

CDR3: CASSPQHLREKLFF. Here the CDR3 DNA reads TGTGCCAGTAGTCCCCAACACCTACGTGAAAAACTGTTTTTT. The chain employs TRBV19 and TRBJ1-4; D unresolved. The CDR3 spans 14 residues. V was shortened by 5 bases and J by 7 bases, with 14 bases between the two germline ends. Per germline, CDR1 LNHDA and CDR2 SQIVND (reference sequence). Drawing the rest from reference TRBV19 and TRBJ1-4, the complete variable domain is DGGITQSPKYLFRKEGQNVTLSCEQNLNHDAMYWYRQDPGQGLRLIYYSQIVNDFQKGDIAEGYSVSREKKESFPLTVTSAQKNPTAFYLCASSPQHLREKLFFGSGTQLSVL.